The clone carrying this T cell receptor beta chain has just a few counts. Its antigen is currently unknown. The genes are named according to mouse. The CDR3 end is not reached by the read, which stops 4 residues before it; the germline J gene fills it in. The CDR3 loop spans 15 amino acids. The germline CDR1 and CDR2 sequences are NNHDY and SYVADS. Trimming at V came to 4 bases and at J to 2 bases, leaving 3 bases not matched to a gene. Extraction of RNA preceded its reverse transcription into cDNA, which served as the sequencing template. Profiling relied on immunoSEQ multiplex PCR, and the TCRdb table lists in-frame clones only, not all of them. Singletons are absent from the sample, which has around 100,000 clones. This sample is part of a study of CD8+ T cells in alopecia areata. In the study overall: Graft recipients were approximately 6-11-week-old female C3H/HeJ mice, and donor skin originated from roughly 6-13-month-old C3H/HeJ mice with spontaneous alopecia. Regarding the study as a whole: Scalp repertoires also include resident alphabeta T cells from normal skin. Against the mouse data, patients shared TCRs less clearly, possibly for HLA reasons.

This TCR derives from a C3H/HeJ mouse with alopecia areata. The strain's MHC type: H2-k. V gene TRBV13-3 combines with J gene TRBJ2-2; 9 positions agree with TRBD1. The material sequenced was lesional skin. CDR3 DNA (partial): TGTGCCAGCAGTAGGGGACAGGGTAACACCGGG. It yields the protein CASSRGQGNTG. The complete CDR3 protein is CASSRGQGNTGQLYF.